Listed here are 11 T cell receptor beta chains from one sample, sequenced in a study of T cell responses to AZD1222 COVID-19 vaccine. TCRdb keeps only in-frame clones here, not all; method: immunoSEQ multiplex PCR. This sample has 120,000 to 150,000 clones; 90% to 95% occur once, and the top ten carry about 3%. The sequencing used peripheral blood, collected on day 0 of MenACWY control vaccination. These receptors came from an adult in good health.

CDR3 sequence (DNA): TGTGCCAGCAGCCAAGCGTCCATGGCCCGTGAAAAACTGTTTTTT. Its protein is CASSQASMAREKLFF. The genes are TRBV3-1 (or the pseudogene TRBV3-2) and TRBJ1-4, with D unclear. Deletions cut 1 base from V and 7 bases from J, with 13 bases between. Germline CDR1 and CDR2: LGHDT and YNNKEL (reference sequence). The CDR3 runs 15 residues.

For the CDR3, the DNA is TGTGCCAGCAGCCCTGGGGCGGGCGTAGGGACAGATACGCAGTATTTT. Amino acid sequence: CASSPGAGVGTDTQYF. The J gene is TRBJ2-3, the V gene TRBV14; either TRBD1 or TRBD2 may supply D (5 bases each). Per the germline V gene, CDR1 is SGHDN and CDR2 is FVKESK. The CDR3 is 16 amino acids. Trimming shortened V by 4 bases and J by 3 bases, and 17 bases separated the two germline ends.

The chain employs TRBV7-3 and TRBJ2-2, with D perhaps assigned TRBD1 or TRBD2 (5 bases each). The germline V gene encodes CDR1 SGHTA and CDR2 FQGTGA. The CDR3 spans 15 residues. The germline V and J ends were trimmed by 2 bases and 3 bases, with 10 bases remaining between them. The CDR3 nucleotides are TGTGCCAGCAGCTTAGGGGGACGCGACACCGGGGAGCTGTTTTTT. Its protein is CASSLGGRDTGELFF.

Here the CDR3 DNA reads TGTGCCAGCAGTTTGGGACAATATAATTCACCCCTCCACTTT. This sequence encodes CASSLGQYNSPLHF. This rearrangement joins TRBV6-5 to TRBJ1-6; maybe TRBD1 (6 bases). CDR1 and CDR2 (germline): MNHEY, SVGAGI. This CDR3 is 14 amino acids long. Trimming cost V 4 bases and J 4 bases, with 8 bases left between them.

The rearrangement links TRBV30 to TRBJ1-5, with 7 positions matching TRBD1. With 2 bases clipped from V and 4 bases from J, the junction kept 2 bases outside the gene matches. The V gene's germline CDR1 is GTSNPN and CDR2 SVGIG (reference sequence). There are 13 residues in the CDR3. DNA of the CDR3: TGTGCCTGGAGTAAACAGGGGAATCAGCCCCAGCATTTT. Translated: CAWSKQGNQPQHF. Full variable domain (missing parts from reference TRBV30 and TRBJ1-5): SQTIHQWPATLVQPVGSPLSLECTVEGTSNPNLYWYRQAAGRGLQLLFYSVGIGQISSEVPQNLSASRPQDRQFILSSKKLLLSDSGFYLCAWSKQGNQPQHFGDGTRLSIL.

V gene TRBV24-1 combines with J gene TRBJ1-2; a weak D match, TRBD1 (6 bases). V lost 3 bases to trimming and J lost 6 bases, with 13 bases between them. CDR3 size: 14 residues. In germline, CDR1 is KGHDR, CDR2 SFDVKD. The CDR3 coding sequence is TGTGCCACCAGTGATCCCGAGGGGGGCGATGGCTACACCTTC. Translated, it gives CATSDPEGGDGYTF.

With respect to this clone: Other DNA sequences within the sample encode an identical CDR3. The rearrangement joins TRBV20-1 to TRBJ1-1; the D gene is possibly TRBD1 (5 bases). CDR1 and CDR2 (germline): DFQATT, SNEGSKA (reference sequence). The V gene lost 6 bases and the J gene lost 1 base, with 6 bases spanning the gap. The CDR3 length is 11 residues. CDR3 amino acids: CSAGGNTEAFF. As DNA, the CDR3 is TGCAGTGCGGGGGGGAACACTGAAGCTTTCTTT.

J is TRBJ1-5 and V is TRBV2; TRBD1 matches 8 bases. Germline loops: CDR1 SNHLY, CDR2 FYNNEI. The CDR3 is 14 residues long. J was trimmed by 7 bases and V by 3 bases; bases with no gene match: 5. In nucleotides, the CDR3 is TGTGCCAGCAGTGATAGGACAGGGTTCCAGCCCCAGCATTTT. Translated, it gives CASSDRTGFQPQHF.

Here the CDR3 reads CASSSGGNQPQHF. The CDR3 DNA reads TGTGCCAGCAGCTCTGGTGGCAATCAGCCCCAGCATTTT. The chain joins TRBV7-2 to TRBJ1-5; D uncertain. This CDR3 contains 13 residues. Trimming cost V 4 bases and J 2 bases, with 6 bases left between them. CDR1 SGHTA and CDR2 FQGNSA come from the germline V gene.

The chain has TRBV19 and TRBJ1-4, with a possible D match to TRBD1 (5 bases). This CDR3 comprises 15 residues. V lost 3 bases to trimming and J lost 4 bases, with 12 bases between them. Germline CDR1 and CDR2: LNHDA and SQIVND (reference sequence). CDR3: CASSIAGALNEKLFF. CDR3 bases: TGTGCCAGTAGTATCGCCGGGGCCCTTAATGAAAAACTGTTTTTT.

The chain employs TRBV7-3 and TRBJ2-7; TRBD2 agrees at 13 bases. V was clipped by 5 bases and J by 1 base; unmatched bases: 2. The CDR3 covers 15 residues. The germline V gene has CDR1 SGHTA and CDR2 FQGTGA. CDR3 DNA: TGTGCCAGCAGCCCGGGACTAGCGGGATCCTACGAGCAGTACTTC. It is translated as CASSPGLAGSYEQYF.